A single T cell receptor (beta chain) is shown here with its context. Its target is not known. Expressed TCRB transcripts got sequenced, as all isolated RNA was reverse transcribed. Clones were read by immunoSEQ multiplex PCR, and TCRdb kept only the in-frame ones, dropping some. There are 120,000 to 150,000 clones in the sample; more than 10% occur only once, and 1.3% lies in the top ten. This sample is drawn from a study of beta chain features in type 1 diabetes. Study-level results: All four CD4+ subsets of Type 1 diabetes patients contained TCRB CDR3s that were moderately but significantly shorter. In cDNA sequencing, cells with high TCR expression could be over-represented.

One heparinised draw, averaging around 120 mL, was taken per donor. The CDR3 is 14 amino acids. V lost 2 bases to trimming and J lost 4 bases, with 11 bases between them. CDR1 is GTSNPN, CDR2 SVGIG, per germline (reference sequence). The V gene is TRBV30, the J gene TRBJ2-2, with D perhaps given as TRBD1 or TRBD2 (5 bases each). The source is a man younger than 35 with type 1 diabetes. Material: central memory CD4+ T cells from blood. The chain's CDR3 is CAWSPGPATGELFF. The CDR3 nucleotides are TGTGCCTGGAGTCCGGGACCCGCCACCGGGGAGCTGTTTTTT.